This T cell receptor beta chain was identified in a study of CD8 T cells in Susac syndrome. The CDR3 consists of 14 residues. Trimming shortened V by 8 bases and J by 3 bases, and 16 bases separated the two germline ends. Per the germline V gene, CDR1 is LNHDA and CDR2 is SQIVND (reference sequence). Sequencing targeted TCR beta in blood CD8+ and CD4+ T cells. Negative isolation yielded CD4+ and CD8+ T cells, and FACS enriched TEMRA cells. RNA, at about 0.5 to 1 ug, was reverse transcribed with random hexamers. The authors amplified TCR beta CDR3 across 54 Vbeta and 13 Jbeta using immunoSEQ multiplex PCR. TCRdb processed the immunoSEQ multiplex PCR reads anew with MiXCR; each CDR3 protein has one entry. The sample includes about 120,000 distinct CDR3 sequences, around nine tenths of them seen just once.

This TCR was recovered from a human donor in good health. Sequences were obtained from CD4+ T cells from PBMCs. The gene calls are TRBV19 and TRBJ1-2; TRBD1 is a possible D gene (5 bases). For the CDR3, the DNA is TGTGCCAGTCGGGACGAGGTTATTCACTATGGCTACACCTTC. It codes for CASRDEVIHYGYTF.